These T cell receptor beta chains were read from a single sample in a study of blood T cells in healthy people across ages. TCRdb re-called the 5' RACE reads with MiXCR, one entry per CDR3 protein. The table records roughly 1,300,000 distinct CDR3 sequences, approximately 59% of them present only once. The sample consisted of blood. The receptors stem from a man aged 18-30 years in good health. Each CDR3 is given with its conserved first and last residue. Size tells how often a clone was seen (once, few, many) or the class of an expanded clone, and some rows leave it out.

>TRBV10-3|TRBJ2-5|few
CAISVGGGPQETQYF
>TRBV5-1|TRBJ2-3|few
CASSSPEGGHTDTQYF
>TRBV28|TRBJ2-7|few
CASSRRDNYEQYF
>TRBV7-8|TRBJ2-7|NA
CASSYLPGQGAWEQYF
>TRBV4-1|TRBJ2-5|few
CASSQSEGGQETQYF
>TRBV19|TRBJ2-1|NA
CATTGQGRNEQFF
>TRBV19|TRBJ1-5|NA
CASSIIHFQPQHF
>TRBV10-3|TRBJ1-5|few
CAISESSANQPQHF
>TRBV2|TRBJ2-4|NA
CASWPGTGNKNIQYF
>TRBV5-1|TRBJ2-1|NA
CASSQLIGLAGLYNEQFF
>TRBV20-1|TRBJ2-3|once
CSARTATYPSGMGNTQYF
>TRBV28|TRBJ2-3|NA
CASSFRPGPNGGTQYF
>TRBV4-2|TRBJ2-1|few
CASSQIGTSSYNEQFF
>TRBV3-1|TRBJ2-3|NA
CASNKRGTDTQYF
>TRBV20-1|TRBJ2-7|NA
CSANQREFQQYF
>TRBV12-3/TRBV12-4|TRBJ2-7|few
CASSQTGPHEQYF
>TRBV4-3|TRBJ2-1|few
CASSQGSGPDYNEQFF
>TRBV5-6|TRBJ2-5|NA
CASSGEYQETQYF
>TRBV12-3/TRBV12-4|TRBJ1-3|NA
CASRPGGGDTIYF
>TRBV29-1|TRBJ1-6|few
CSVRTGNNSPLHF
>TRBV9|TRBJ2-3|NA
CATAGGDASTDTQYF
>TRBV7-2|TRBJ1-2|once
CASSPRTGYLGLYGYTF
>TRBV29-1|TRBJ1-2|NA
CSVDVDSNYGYTF
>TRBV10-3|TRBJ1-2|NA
CAITEPANYGHTF
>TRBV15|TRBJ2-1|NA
CATSRDLAGGHNEQFF
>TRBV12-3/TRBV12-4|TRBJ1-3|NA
CASFAPKGYSGNTIYF
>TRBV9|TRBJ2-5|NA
CASSVAALQETQYF
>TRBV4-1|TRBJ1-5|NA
CASSSGGVQPQHF
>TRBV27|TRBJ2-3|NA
CASSLLQNPDTQYF
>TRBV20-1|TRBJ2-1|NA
CSALTGPTSNEQFF
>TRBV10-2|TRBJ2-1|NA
CASAAGGRNEQFF
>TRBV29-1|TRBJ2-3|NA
CSVGGTTLGDTQYF
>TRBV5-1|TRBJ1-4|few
CASSLFGELASTNEKLFF
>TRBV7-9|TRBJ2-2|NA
CASRLGLSTANTGELFF
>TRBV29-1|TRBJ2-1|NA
CSALRLAGSIYNEQFF
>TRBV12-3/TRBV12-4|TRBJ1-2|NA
CASPGSYGYTF
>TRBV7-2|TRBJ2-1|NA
CASSPTGTAYNEQFF
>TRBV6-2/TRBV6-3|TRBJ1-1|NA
CASSYGGVEAFF
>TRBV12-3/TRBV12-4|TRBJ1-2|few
CASSLAGDTYGYTF
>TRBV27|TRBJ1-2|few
CASSPWGGHYGYTF
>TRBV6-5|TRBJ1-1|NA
CASSYPIRRPQPGNTEAFF
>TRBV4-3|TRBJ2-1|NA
CASSPLGLAAYNEQFF
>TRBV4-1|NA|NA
CASSQDQGLVWEQFF